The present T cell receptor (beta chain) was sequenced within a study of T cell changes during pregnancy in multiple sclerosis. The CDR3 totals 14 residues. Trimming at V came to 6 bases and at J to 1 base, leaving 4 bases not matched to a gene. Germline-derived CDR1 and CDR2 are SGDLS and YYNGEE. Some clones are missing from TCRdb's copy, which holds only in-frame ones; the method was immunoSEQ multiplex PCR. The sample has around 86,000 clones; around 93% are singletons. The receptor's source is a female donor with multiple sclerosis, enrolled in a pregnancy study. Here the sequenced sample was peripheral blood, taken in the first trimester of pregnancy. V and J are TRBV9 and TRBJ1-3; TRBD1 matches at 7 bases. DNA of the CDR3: TGTGCCAGCAAAAAGACAGGGTCTGGAAACACCATATATTTT. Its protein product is CASKKTGSGNTIYF.